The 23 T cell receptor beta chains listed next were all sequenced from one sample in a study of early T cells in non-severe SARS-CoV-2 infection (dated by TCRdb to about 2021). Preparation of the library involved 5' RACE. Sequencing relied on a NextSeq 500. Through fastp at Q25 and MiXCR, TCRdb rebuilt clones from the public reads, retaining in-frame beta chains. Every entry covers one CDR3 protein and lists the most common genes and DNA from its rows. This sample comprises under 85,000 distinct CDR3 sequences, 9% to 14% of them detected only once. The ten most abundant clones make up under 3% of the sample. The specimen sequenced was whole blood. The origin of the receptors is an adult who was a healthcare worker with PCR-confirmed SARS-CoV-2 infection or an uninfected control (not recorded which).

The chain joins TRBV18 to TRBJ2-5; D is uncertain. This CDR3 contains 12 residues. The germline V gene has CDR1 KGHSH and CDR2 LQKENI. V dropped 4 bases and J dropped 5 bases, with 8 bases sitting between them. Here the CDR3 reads CASSQITETQYF. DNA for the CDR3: TGTGCCAGCTCACAAATTACGGAGACCCAGTACTTC.

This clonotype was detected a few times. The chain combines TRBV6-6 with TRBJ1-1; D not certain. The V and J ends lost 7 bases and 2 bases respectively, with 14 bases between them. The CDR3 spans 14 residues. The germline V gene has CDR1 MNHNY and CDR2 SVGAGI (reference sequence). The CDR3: CASTSLPPNTEAFF. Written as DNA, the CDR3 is TGTGCCAGCACGTCCCTACCTCCTAACACTGAAGCTTTCTTT.

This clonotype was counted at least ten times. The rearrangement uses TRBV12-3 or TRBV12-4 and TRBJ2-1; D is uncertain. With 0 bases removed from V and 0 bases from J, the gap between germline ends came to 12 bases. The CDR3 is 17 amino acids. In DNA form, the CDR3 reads TGTGCCAGCAGTTTAGCGCTTCAGTGGGTCTCCTACAATGAGCAGTTCTTC. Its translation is CASSLALQWVSYNEQFF.

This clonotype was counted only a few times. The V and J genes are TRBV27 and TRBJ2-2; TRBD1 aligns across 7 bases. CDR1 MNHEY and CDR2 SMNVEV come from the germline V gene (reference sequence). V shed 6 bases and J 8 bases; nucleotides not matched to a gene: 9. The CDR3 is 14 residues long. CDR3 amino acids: CASSLDRDRGELFF. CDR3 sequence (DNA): TGTGCCAGCAGCTTAGACAGGGATCGGGGGGAGCTGTTTTTT.

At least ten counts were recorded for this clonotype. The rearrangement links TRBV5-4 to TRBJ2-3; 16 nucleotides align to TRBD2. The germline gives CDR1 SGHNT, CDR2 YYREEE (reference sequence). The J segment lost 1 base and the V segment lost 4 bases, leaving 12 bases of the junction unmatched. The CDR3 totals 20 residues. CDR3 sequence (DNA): TGTGCCAGCAGCCCAACGCCGGGACTAGCGGGGGGGCAAGGCACAGATACGCAGTATTTT. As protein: CASSPTPGLAGGQGTDTQYF.

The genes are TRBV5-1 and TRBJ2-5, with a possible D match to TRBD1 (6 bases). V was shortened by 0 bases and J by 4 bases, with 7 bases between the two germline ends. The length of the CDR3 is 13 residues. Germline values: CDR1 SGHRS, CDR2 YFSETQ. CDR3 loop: CASSLDRVETQYF. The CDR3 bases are TGCGCCAGCAGCTTGGACAGGGTAGAGACCCAGTACTTC.

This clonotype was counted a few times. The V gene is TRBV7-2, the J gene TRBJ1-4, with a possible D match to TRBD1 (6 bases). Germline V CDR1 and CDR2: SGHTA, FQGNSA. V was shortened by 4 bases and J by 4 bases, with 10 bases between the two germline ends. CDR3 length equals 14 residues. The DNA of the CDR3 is TGTGCCAGCAGCTATAGGGGACATAATGAAAAACTGTTTTTT. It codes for CASSYRGHNEKLFF.

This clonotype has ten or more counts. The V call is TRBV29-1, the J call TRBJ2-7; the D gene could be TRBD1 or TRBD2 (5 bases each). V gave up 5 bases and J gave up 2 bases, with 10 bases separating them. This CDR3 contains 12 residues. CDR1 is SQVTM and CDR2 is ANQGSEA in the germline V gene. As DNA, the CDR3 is TGCAGCGTTCAGCAGGGACCCTACGAGCAGTACTTC. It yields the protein CSVQQGPYEQYF.

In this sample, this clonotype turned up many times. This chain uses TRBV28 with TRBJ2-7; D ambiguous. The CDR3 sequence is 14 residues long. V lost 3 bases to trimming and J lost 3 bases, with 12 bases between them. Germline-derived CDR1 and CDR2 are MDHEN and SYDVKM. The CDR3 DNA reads TGTGCCAGCAGTTTCGGCACGTTACTCTACGAGCAGTACTTC. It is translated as CASSFGTLLYEQYF.

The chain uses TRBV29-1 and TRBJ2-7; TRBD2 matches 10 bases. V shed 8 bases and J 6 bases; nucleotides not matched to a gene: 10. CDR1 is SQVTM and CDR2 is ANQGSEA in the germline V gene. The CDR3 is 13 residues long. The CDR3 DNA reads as TGCAGCACTGTTCGGCTAGCGGGAGTCGAGCAGTACTTC. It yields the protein CSTVRLAGVEQYF.

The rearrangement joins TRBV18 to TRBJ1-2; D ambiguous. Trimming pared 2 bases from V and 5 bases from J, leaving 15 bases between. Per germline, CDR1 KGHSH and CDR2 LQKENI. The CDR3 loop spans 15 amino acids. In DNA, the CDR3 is TGTGCCAGCTCACCAAACGAGGTTTCGGCATATGGCTACACCTTC. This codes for CASSPNEVSAYGYTF. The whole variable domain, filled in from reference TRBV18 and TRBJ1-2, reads NAGVMQNPRHLVRRRGQEARLRCSPMKGHSHVYWYRQLPEEGLKFMVYLQKENIIDESGMPKERFSAEFPKEGPSILRIQQVVRGDSAAYFCASSPNEVSAYGYTFGSGTRLTVV.

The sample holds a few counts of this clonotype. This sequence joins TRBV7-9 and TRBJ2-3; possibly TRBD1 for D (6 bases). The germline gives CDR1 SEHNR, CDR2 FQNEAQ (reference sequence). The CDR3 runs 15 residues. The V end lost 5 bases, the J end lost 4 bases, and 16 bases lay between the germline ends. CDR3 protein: CASSADRSWADTQYF. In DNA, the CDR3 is TGTGCCAGCAGCGCCGACAGGTCATGGGCAGATACGCAGTATTTT.

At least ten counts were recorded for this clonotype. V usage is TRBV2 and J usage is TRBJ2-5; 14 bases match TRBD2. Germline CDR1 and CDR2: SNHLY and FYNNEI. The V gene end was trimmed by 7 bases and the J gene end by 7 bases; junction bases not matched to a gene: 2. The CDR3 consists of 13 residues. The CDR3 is CASKGLAGVTQYF. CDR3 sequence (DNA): TGTGCCAGCAAGGGACTAGCGGGAGTGACCCAGTACTTC.

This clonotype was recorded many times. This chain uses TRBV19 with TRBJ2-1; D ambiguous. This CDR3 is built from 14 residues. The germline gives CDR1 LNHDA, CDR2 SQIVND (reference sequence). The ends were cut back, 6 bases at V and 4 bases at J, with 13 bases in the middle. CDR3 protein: CASSGTTGYNEQFF. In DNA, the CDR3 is TGTGCCAGTAGCGGAACGACTGGTTACAATGAGCAGTTCTTC.

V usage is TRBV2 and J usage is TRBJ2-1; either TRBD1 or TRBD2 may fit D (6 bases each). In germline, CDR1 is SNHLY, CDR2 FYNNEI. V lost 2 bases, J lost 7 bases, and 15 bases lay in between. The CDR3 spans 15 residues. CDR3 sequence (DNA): TGTGCCAGCAGTGAACGGAGTAAGGGGGGTAATGAGCAGTTCTTC. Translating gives CASSERSKGGNEQFF. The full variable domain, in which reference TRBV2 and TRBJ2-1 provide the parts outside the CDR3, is EPEVTQTPSHQVTQMGQEVILRCVPISNHLYFYWYRQILGQKVEFLVSFYNNEISEKSEIFDDQFSVERPDGSNFTLKIRSTKLEDSAMYFCASSERSKGGNEQFFGPGTRLTVL.

CDR3 residues: CASRRRVEGLETQYF. The CDR3 DNA is TGTGCCAGCAGACGCCGCGTAGAGGGCTTAGAGACCCAGTACTTC. This chain joins TRBV2 and TRBJ2-5; D is possibly TRBD2 (5 bases). With 6 bases removed from V and 4 bases from J, the gap between germline ends came to 18 bases. The CDR3 is made up of 15 amino acids. Germline loops: CDR1 SNHLY, CDR2 FYNNEI.

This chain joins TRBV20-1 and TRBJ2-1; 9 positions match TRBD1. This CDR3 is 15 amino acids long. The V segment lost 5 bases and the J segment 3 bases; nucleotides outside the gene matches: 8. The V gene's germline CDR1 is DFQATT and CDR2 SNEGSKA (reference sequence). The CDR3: CSASGTGISYNEQFF. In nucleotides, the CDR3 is TGCAGTGCTTCCGGGACAGGGATAAGCTACAATGAGCAGTTCTTC.

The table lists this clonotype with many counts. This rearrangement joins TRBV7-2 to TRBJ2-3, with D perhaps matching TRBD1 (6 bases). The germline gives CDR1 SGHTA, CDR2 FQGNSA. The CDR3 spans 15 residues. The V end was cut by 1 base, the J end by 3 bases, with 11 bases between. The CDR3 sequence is CASSLGGQGTDTQYF. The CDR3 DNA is TGTGCCAGCAGCTTAGGGGGGCAGGGGACAGATACGCAGTATTTT.

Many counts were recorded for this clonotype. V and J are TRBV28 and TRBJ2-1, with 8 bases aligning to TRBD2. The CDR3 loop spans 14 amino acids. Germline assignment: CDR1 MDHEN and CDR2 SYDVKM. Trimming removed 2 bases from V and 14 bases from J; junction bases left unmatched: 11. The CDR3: CASSLGTSPKDEFF. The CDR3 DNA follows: TGTGCCAGCAGTTTAGGGACTAGTCCAAAGGATGAGTTCTTC. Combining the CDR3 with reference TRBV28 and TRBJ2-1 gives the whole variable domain DVKVTQSSRYLVKRTGEKVFLECVQDMDHENMFWYRQDPGLGLRLIYFSYDVKMKEKGDIPEGYSVSREKKERFSLILESASTNQTSMYLCASSLGTSPKDEFFGPGTRLTVL.

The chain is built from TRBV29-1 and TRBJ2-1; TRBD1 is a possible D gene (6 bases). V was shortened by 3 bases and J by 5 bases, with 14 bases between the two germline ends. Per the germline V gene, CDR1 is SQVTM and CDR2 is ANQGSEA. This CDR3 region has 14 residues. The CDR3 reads CSVDSQGLDNEQFF. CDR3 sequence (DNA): TGCAGCGTTGATTCACAGGGTTTGGACAATGAGCAGTTCTTC.

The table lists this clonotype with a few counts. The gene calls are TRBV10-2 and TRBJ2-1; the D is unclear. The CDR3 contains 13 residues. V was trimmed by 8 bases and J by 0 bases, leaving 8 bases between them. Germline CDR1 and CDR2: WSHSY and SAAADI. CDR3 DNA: TGCGCCAGCTCCCAGAGCTCCTACAATGAGCAGTTCTTC. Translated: CASSQSSYNEQFF.

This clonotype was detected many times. Written as DNA, the CDR3 is TGTGCCAGCAGTCCTGCCCGGACAGGGGCCGGGGCCAACGTCCTGACTTTC. Its translation is CASSPARTGAGANVLTF. This chain uses TRBV12-3 or TRBV12-4 with TRBJ2-6; 9 bases are shared with TRBD1. The V and J ends lost 5 bases and 4 bases, in that order; junction bases with no gene match: 9. The CDR3 length is 17 residues.

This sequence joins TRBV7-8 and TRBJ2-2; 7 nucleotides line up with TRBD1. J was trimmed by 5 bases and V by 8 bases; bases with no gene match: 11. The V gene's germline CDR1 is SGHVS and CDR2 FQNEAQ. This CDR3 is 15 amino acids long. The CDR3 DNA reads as TGTGCCAGCGGGGGACAGACCACTGGGACCGGGGAGCTGTTTTTT. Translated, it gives CASGGQTTGTGELFF.